These 28 T cell receptor beta chains originate from one sample sequenced in a study of shared clonotypes between healthy human individuals. It was CD45RO-negative cells, positively selected for CCR7, that made up naive CD8 cells, with terminally differentiated effector memory CD45RA+ cells excluded. Clones were read by immunoSEQ multiplex PCR, and TCRdb kept only the in-frame ones, dropping some. This table has 630,000 or so clones, 95% to 98% appearing once. Sequenced material: naive CD8+ T cells sorted from blood. These receptors all come from a man under 40 in good health.

The rearrangement links TRBV5-8 to TRBJ2-1, with D possibly matching TRBD2 (5 bases). Looked up from germline, CDR1 is SGHTS and CDR2 is YDEGEE. Deletions cut 10 bases from V and 5 bases from J, with 19 bases between. This CDR3 has 14 residues. The CDR3 is CAGLKREEDNEQFF. The CDR3 DNA is TGTGCCGGGCTGAAGAGGGAAGAGGACAATGAGCAGTTCTTC.

This chain links TRBV6-5 with TRBJ2-7; D is perhaps TRBD1 (5 bases). V lost 5 bases and J lost 2, with 13 bases in between. The CDR3 totals 14 residues. Looked up from germline, CDR1 is MNHEY and CDR2 is SVGAGI. In DNA form, the CDR3 reads TGTGCCAGCAGTCCCAGGGTTTCGGCCTACGAGCAGTACTTC. Its protein product is CASSPRVSAYEQYF.

The chain combines TRBV27 with TRBJ2-4; unclear D gene. This CDR3 contains 13 residues. The V end was cut by 11 bases, the J end by 8 bases, with 19 bases between. Germline V gives CDR1 MNHEY, CDR2 SMNVEV (reference sequence). As DNA, the CDR3 is TGTGCCCAGCTCAGAGCCCGTCGGGACATTCAGTACTTC. The encoded protein is CAQLRARRDIQYF.

J is TRBJ2-1 and V is TRBV6-1, with D hard to call. Germline-derived CDR1 and CDR2 are MNHNS and SASEGT. The CDR3 extends over 11 amino acids. V was trimmed by 7 bases and J by 4 bases, leaving 5 bases between them. CDR3: CASIGYNEQFF. In DNA, the CDR3 is TGTGCCAGCATAGGATACAATGAGCAGTTCTTC.

This clone was found once. The J gene is TRBJ2-1, the V gene TRBV11-2; TRBD1 agrees at 8 bases. The CDR3 consists of 15 residues. With 5 bases clipped from V and 6 bases from J, the junction kept 9 bases outside the gene matches. Germline CDR1 and CDR2: SGHAT and FQNNGV. CDR3 loop: CASSLRQGWGNEQFF. CDR3 DNA: TGTGCCAGCAGCCTAAGACAGGGGTGGGGCAATGAGCAGTTCTTC.

V and J are TRBV29-1 and TRBJ2-7, with 10 bases identical to TRBD2. The CDR3 has 16 amino acids. Germline lookup yields CDR1 SQVTM and CDR2 ANQGSEA. V shed 3 bases and J 3 bases; nucleotides not matched to a gene: 11. The CDR3: CSVDGTSELGYYEQYF. The CDR3 DNA reads as TGCAGCGTTGATGGGACTAGCGAATTGGGTTACTACGAGCAGTACTTC.

V is TRBV2 and J is TRBJ2-7; D is tentatively TRBD1 or TRBD2 (5 bases each). The V gene's germline CDR1 is SNHLY and CDR2 FYNNEI. The CDR3 contains 13 residues. Trimming stripped 10 bases from V and 6 bases from J, with 19 bases between. As DNA, the CDR3 is TGTGCCACCTCAGCGGCCGGGGCCGGCGAGCAGTACTTC. Translating it yields CATSAAGAGEQYF.

The V gene is TRBV2, the J gene TRBJ2-3; 14 bases agree with TRBD2. V lost 10 bases and J lost 3; bases outside the gene matches: 6. The CDR3 runs 15 residues. Germline CDR1 SNHLY, CDR2 FYNNEI. The CDR3 region has the DNA TGTGCCAACGGACTAGCGGGAGGAGGTACAGATACGCAGTATTTT. Translating gives CANGLAGGGTDTQYF.

V gene TRBV27 combines with J gene TRBJ2-7; D call uncertain. Trimming shortened V by 8 bases and J by 5 bases, and 4 bases separated the two germline ends. This CDR3 spans 9 amino acids. Germline-derived CDR1 and CDR2 are MNHEY and SMNVEV (reference sequence). CDR3 protein: CASGDEQYF. Here the CDR3 DNA reads TGTGCCAGCGGCGACGAGCAGTACTTC.

This chain joins TRBV2 and TRBJ2-1; TRBD1 agrees at 8 bases. This CDR3 is built from 15 residues. CDR1 and CDR2 (germline): SNHLY, FYNNEI. V was clipped by 5 bases and J by 10 bases; unmatched bases: 13. The DNA of the CDR3 is TGTGCCAGCAGTTCCCCCCAGACAGGGGTGTACGAGCAGTTCTTC. Amino acids: CASSSPQTGVYEQFF.

This clone appeared a single time. This chain connects TRBV27 to TRBJ1-5; D gene unclear. The germline V and J ends were trimmed by 6 bases and 3 bases, with 15 bases remaining between them. The CDR3 runs to 15 residues. The germline gives CDR1 MNHEY, CDR2 SMNVEV (reference sequence). This CDR3 is CASRDGMNHNQPQHF. The CDR3 DNA reads TGTGCCAGCAGAGACGGGATGAACCACAATCAGCCCCAGCATTTT.

This chain uses TRBV28 with TRBJ2-7; D may match TRBD1 or TRBD2 (6 bases each). This CDR3 is 13 amino acids long. CDR1 and CDR2 from the germline V gene are MDHEN and SYDVKM. Trimming left V 3 bases short and J 6 bases short, with 12 bases between. In DNA, the CDR3 is TGTGCCAGCAGTTTTACGGGGGCCGGCGAGCAGTACTTC. This encodes CASSFTGAGEQYF.

The chain has TRBV6-1 and TRBJ2-3; D is uncertain. The V gene's germline CDR1 is MNHNS and CDR2 SASEGT. This CDR3 has 14 residues. The germline V and J ends were trimmed by 10 bases and 0 bases, with 14 bases remaining between them. CDR3: CATQYITSTDTQYF. The CDR3 region has the DNA TGTGCCACCCAATATATCACTAGCACAGATACGCAGTATTTT.

This chain connects TRBV29-1 to TRBJ2-5, with D tentatively TRBD2 (5 bases). Trimming pared 5 bases from V and 4 bases from J, leaving 14 bases between. The CDR3 runs to 13 residues. CDR1 is SQVTM and CDR2 is ANQGSEA in the germline V gene. The DNA of the CDR3 is TGCAGCGTTCAGGACTTAGCAGTAGAGACCCAGTACTTC. Its protein is CSVQDLAVETQYF.

This chain connects TRBV7-9 to TRBJ1-5; D unresolved. This CDR3 spans 16 amino acids. Per germline, CDR1 SEHNR and CDR2 FQNEAQ (reference sequence). Trimming stripped 6 bases from V and 3 bases from J, with 18 bases between. The CDR3 sequence: CASSSTASRSNQPQHF. Here the CDR3 DNA reads TGTGCCAGCAGTTCAACGGCTTCGAGGTCCAATCAGCCCCAGCATTTT. Combining the CDR3 with reference TRBV7-9 and TRBJ1-5 gives the whole variable domain DTGVSQNPRHKITKRGQNVTFRCDPISEHNRLYWYRQTLGQGPEFLTYFQNEAQLEKSRLLSDRFSAERPKGSFSTLEIQRTEQGDSAMYLCASSSTASRSNQPQHFGDGTRLSIL.

This rearrangement joins TRBV9 to TRBJ1-1; D uncertain. The germline CDR1 and CDR2 sequences are SGDLS and YYNGEE. The CDR3 consists of 14 residues. Trimming pared 0 bases from V and 4 bases from J, leaving 10 bases between. CDR3 nucleotides: TGTGCCAGCAGCGTAGTCAAGGGTCCCACTGAAGCTTTCTTT. Its translation is CASSVVKGPTEAFF.

V is TRBV18 and J is TRBJ2-1; 7 bases map to TRBD1. V was clipped by 1 base and J by 0 bases; unmatched bases: 3. Germline values: CDR1 KGHSH, CDR2 LQKENI. The CDR3 has 16 residues. CDR3 loop: CASSPRGQSSYNEQFF. The CDR3 DNA is TGTGCCAGCTCACCACGGGGACAGAGCTCCTACAATGAGCAGTTCTTC. The variable domain in full, with the rest retrieved from reference TRBV18 and TRBJ2-1, is NAGVMQNPRHLVRRRGQEARLRCSPMKGHSHVYWYRQLPEEGLKFMVYLQKENIIDESGMPKERFSAEFPKEGPSILRIQQVVRGDSAAYFCASSPRGQSSYNEQFFGPGTRLTVL.

The genes are TRBV11-2 and TRBJ1-1; tentative D call: TRBD1 (6 bases). The ends were cut back, 8 bases at V and 0 bases at J, with 10 bases in the middle. The V gene's germline CDR1 is SGHAT and CDR2 FQNNGV. The CDR3 has 13 residues. CDR3 DNA sequence: TGTGCCAGCCACAGGGACTTGAACACTGAAGCTTTCTTT. It codes for CASHRDLNTEAFF.

This clone was observed once. The CDR3 protein is CASSLGGAQETQYF. The DNA of the CDR3 is TGTGCCAGCAGCTTAGGGGGAGCGCAAGAGACCCAGTACTTC. V usage is TRBV11-2 and J usage is TRBJ2-5; possibly TRBD2 for D (5 bases). The V gene's germline CDR1 is SGHAT and CDR2 FQNNGV. CDR3 length: 14 amino acids. V was trimmed by 1 base and J by 2 bases, leaving 8 bases between them.

CDR3 in DNA: TGCAGCGTCGGCCGCACGGACACCCTCTTTGGCTACACCTTC. Protein sequence: CSVGRTDTLFGYTF. V usage is TRBV29-1 and J usage is TRBJ1-2; possible D gene TRBD1, 5 bases. Trimming removed 6 bases from V and 7 bases from J, with 21 bases in between. CDR1 and CDR2 from the germline V gene are SQVTM and ANQGSEA. This CDR3 region has 14 residues.

This chain uses TRBV7-6 with TRBJ1-4; the D is unclear. Germline assignment: CDR1 SGHVS and CDR2 FNYEAQ. This CDR3 is 13 amino acids long. Trimming took 1 base from V and 14 from J, leaving 14 bases between them. CDR3 loop: CASSLVADDKLFF. CDR3 nucleotides: TGTGCCAGCAGCTTAGTGGCCGATGACAAGCTGTTTTTT.

V usage is TRBV9 and J usage is TRBJ2-1; 7 nucleotides align to TRBD2. The CDR3 runs 14 residues. Germline V gene sequence: CDR1 SGDLS, CDR2 YYNGEE. The V segment lost 3 bases and the J segment 2 bases; nucleotides outside the gene matches: 2. In DNA form, the CDR3 reads TGTGCCAGCAGCGACGGGACTACCTACAATGAGCAGTTCTTC. As protein: CASSDGTTYNEQFF.

This chain links TRBV6-5 with TRBJ1-5, with TRBD1 identical over 7 bases. The germline V gene encodes CDR1 MNHEY and CDR2 SVGAGI. The CDR3 is made up of 14 amino acids. The V gene end was trimmed by 6 bases and the J gene end by 7 bases; junction bases not matched to a gene: 9. CDR3 bases: TGTGCCAGCAGGCCCCGGGACAGCGGACAGCCCCAGCATTTT. This gives the protein CASRPRDSGQPQHF.

The chain carries TRBV28 and TRBJ2-2; perhaps TRBD1 as D (6 bases). The V end was cut by 6 bases, the J end by 1 base, with 15 bases between. This CDR3 region has 16 residues. From germline, CDR1 is MDHEN and CDR2 SYDVKM. CDR3 sequence: CASSPSPGQNTGELFF. The CDR3 DNA sequence: TGTGCCAGCAGCCCCTCGCCGGGACAGAACACCGGGGAGCTGTTTTTT.

The chain uses TRBV6-5 and TRBJ2-5; D remains ambiguous. The CDR3 is 13 residues long. The ends were cut back, 0 bases at V and 5 bases at J, with 7 bases in the middle. Germline assignment: CDR1 MNHEY and CDR2 SVGAGI. The CDR3 nucleotides are TGTGCCAGCAGTTACTCAGATGGTGAGACCCAGTACTTC. Translating it yields CASSYSDGETQYF.

V and J are TRBV2 and TRBJ2-3; D is ambiguous. The CDR3 loop spans 13 amino acids. CDR1 SNHLY and CDR2 FYNNEI come from the germline V gene. Between the trimmed V and J ends, which lost 10 bases and 2 bases, there was a span of 13 bases. CDR3 bases: TGTGCCACCACACGGTTGATCACAGATACGCAGTATTTT. This codes for CATTRLITDTQYF.

The rearrangement uses TRBV10-3 and TRBJ2-7; no clear D. The CDR3 consists of 11 residues. V was clipped by 8 bases and J by 2 bases, with 7 bases between them. Per germline, CDR1 ENHRY and CDR2 SYGVKD. CDR3 bases: TGTGCCATCGGGCCGCCCTACGAGCAGTACTTC. As protein: CAIGPPYEQYF.

The rearrangement links TRBV6-6 to TRBJ2-5, with 7 bases aligning to TRBD1. This CDR3 region has 16 residues. Trimming cost V 6 bases and J 5 bases; bases outside gene matches: 15. Germline CDR1 is MNHNY and CDR2 is SVGAGI (reference sequence). The CDR3 nucleotides are TGTGCCAGCAGCCCAGACAGGGCCCCATTTTTTGAGACCCAGTACTTC. Protein product: CASSPDRAPFFETQYF.